Below are 25 T cell receptor beta chains sequenced from a single sample in a study of beta chain features in type 1 diabetes. Points from the study as a whole: Moderate yet significant TCRB CDR3 shortening was seen in Type 1 diabetes patients in all four CD4+ subsets.

The whole isolated RNA underwent reverse transcription, so sequencing captured expressed TCRB transcripts. Repertoires were generated with immunoSEQ multiplex PCR, while TCRdb's copy carries only in-frame clones and drops some. The repertoire includes hundreds of thousands of clones, over 10% of them detected once, and less than 0.025% sits in the top ten. Antigens of these TCRs are unknown. The sample taken for sequencing was naive CD4+ T cells from blood. Receptors were obtained from a man younger than 35 with type 1 diabetes.

This rearrangement joins TRBV27 to TRBJ2-1; TRBD1 matches at 8 bases. V gave up 1 base and J gave up 5 bases; unmatched junction bases: 7. Germline CDR1 MNHEY, CDR2 SMNVEV (reference sequence). The CDR3 totals 16 residues. As DNA, the CDR3 is TGTGCCAGCAGTTTATTGTCAGGGGGCGAGCACAATGAGCAGTTCTTC. It yields the protein CASSLLSGGEHNEQFF.

The CDR3 DNA is TGTGCCAGCAGCTCTACGACTGGGGCCTACGAGCAGTACTTC. As protein: CASSSTTGAYEQYF. The chain carries TRBV13 and TRBJ2-7; no clear D gene. The germline gives CDR1 PRHDT, CDR2 FYEKMQ (reference sequence). The CDR3 has 14 amino acids. V was clipped by 4 bases and J by 2 bases, with 12 bases between them.

Only one count was recorded for this clone. V and J are TRBV5-1 and TRBJ1-2; TRBD1 matches at 7 bases. V shed 3 bases and J 4 bases; nucleotides not matched to a gene: 6. Germline V gives CDR1 SGHRS, CDR2 YFSETQ. CDR3 length: 14 amino acids. The CDR3 sequence is CASSSDRPSYGYTF. In nucleotides, the CDR3 is TGCGCCAGCAGCTCGGACAGGCCTAGCTATGGCTACACCTTC.

The J gene is TRBJ2-1, the V gene TRBV5-1; D is uncertain. There are 14 residues in the CDR3. The germline CDR1 and CDR2 sequences are SGHRS and YFSETQ. Between the trimmed V and J ends, which lost 2 bases and 6 bases, there was a span of 12 bases. CDR3 sequence (DNA): TGCGCCAGCAGCTTAGACGGGCCCCCCAATGAGCAGTTCTTC. Translating it yields CASSLDGPPNEQFF.

This clone appeared a few times. The V and J genes are TRBV5-4 and TRBJ2-3, with D uncertain. V gave up 0 bases and J gave up 1 base, with 9 bases separating them. The CDR3 is made up of 15 amino acids. Germline V gene data show CDR1 as SGHNT and CDR2 as YYREEE (reference sequence). The CDR3: CASSLGSLGTDTQYF. The CDR3 region has the DNA TGTGCCAGCAGCTTGGGGTCCCTAGGCACAGATACGCAGTATTTT.

This clone was counted between two and nine times. The chain is built from TRBV7-9 and TRBJ1-4; tentative D call: TRBD1 (5 bases). Germline V gene data show CDR1 as SEHNR and CDR2 as FQNEAQ (reference sequence). Trimming pared 3 bases from V and 7 bases from J, leaving 15 bases between. This CDR3 is built from 15 residues. CDR3 nucleotides: TGTGCCAGCAGCTTGGGGGAGGGGATCCTTGAAAAACTGTTTTTT. Translated, it gives CASSLGEGILEKLFF.

This sequence joins TRBV7-9 and TRBJ2-1, with TRBD2 as a possible D gene (5 bases). The V gene's germline CDR1 is SEHNR and CDR2 FQNEAQ (reference sequence). Deletions cut 9 bases from V and 7 bases from J, with 13 bases between. The CDR3 is made up of 12 amino acids. CDR3 sequence: CASLSGLNEQFF. CDR3 bases: TGTGCCAGTCTAAGCGGCCTTAATGAGCAGTTCTTC.

The chain employs TRBV7-8 and TRBJ2-1; TRBD1 agrees at 8 bases. The CDR3 extends over 14 amino acids. Germline-derived CDR1 and CDR2 are SGHVS and FQNEAQ. V was pared by 6 bases and J by 6 bases, with 7 bases of the junction left unmatched. CDR3: CASSGTGSFNEQFF. The CDR3 DNA reads as TGTGCCAGCAGTGGGACAGGATCGTTCAATGAGCAGTTCTTC.

There are a few counts of this clone. In DNA, the CDR3 is TGTGCCAGCGGGATCCAGGGGGTCGGCACTGAAGCTTTCTTT. Encoded protein: CASGIQGVGTEAFF. The rearrangement links TRBV25-1 to TRBJ1-1; 7 bases map to TRBD1. The V and J ends lost 8 bases and 4 bases, in that order; junction bases with no gene match: 10. Germline CDR1 reads MGHDK; CDR2 reads SYGVNS. This CDR3 contains 14 residues.

This clone was seen only a few times. The chain uses TRBV6-6 and TRBJ1-6, with 9 positions matching TRBD1. The CDR3 sequence is 15 residues long. Germline loops: CDR1 MNHNY, CDR2 SVGAGI (reference sequence). Trimming cost V 2 bases and J 12 bases; bases outside gene matches: 8. The CDR3 reads CASSYVDRGRGPLHF. The CDR3 bases are TGTGCCAGCAGTTACGTGGACAGGGGAAGGGGACCCCTCCACTTT.

This clone was counted between two and nine times. The V call is TRBV2, the J call TRBJ2-7; D call uncertain. Germline CDR1 and CDR2: SNHLY and FYNNEI. The CDR3 runs 11 residues. The V gene lost 8 bases and the J gene lost 3 bases, with 8 bases spanning the gap. CDR3 DNA sequence: TGTGCCAGCCGTAAGAACTACGAGCAGTACTTC. Protein sequence: CASRKNYEQYF.

The rearrangement links TRBV7-9 to TRBJ2-1; TRBD1 is a possible D gene (5 bases). CDR3 length equals 19 residues. The V gene's germline CDR1 is SEHNR and CDR2 FQNEAQ (reference sequence). Trimming left V 2 bases short and J 7 bases short, with 27 bases between. The CDR3 bases are TGTGCCAGCAGCTTACGGACCTACGACTCCCTGACAGAACCGAATGAGCAGTTCTTC. Translation gives CASSLRTYDSLTEPNEQFF.

This clone was counted a few times. The chain carries TRBV18 and TRBJ2-1; D unresolved. This CDR3 comprises 16 residues. The V and J ends lost 0 bases and 2 bases respectively, with 11 bases between them. The germline CDR1 and CDR2 sequences are KGHSH and LQKENI. Here the CDR3 reads CASSPPNLNAYNEQFF. The CDR3 DNA is TGTGCCAGCTCACCACCGAATCTTAATGCCTACAATGAGCAGTTCTTC.

Only a few counts were recorded for this clone. This rearrangement joins TRBV29-1 to TRBJ1-2; no firm D call. Per the germline V gene, CDR1 is SQVTM and CDR2 is ANQGSEA. V was clipped by 2 bases and J by 8 bases, with 9 bases between them. CDR3 length equals 11 residues. The CDR3 bases are TGCAGCGTTGAATCGCTTATGGGCTACACCTTC. Translated, it gives CSVESLMGYTF.

The V call is TRBV2, the J call TRBJ1-1; no reliable D call. The CDR3 runs 15 residues. V gave up 7 bases and J gave up 4 bases, with 19 bases separating them. The germline V gene has CDR1 SNHLY and CDR2 FYNNEI. CDR3 amino acids: CASTPRRELGTEAFF. CDR3 sequence (DNA): TGTGCCAGCACTCCCAGGAGGGAGTTGGGCACTGAAGCTTTCTTT.

CDR3 DNA sequence: TGCAGCGTTGTCCGGGACAGGGAGACCCAGTACTTC. It encodes CSVVRDRETQYF. V is TRBV29-1 and J is TRBJ2-5; 8 positions agree with TRBD1. The germline CDR1 and CDR2 sequences are SQVTM and ANQGSEA. Trimming removed 4 bases from V and 5 bases from J; junction bases left unmatched: 3. The CDR3 consists of 12 residues.

V gene TRBV13 combines with J gene TRBJ1-2; D might be TRBD1 (5 bases). V lost 3 bases, J lost 4 bases, and 9 bases lay in between. Germline CDR1 is PRHDT and CDR2 is FYEKMQ (reference sequence). There are 13 residues in the CDR3. The CDR3 reads CASSLTDFYGYTF. The CDR3 nucleotides are TGTGCCAGCAGCTTGACAGACTTCTATGGCTACACCTTC.

The chain employs TRBV19 and TRBJ2-3; D possibly uses TRBD1 or TRBD2 (5 bases each). V lost 6 bases, J lost 2 bases, and 9 bases lay in between. CDR1 LNHDA and CDR2 SQIVND come from the germline V gene (reference sequence). There are 13 residues in the CDR3. CDR3 region: CASRGPNTDTQYF. The CDR3 nucleotides read TGTGCCAGTAGGGGACCAAACACAGATACGCAGTATTTT. The entire variable domain, with the rest obtained from reference TRBV19 and TRBJ2-3, is as follows: DGGITQSPKYLFRKEGQNVTLSCEQNLNHDAMYWYRQDPGQGLRLIYYSQIVNDFQKGDIAEGYSVSREKKESFPLTVTSAQKNPTAFYLCASRGPNTDTQYFGPGTRLTVL.

The rearrangement joins TRBV7-9 to TRBJ2-3; D is perhaps TRBD2 (7 bases). Trimming took off 5 bases at V and 3 bases at J, with 18 bases between the two ends. CDR1 is SEHNR, CDR2 FQNEAQ, per germline (reference sequence). CDR3 length equals 16 residues. The CDR3 here is CASSDTQGAGTDTQYF. The CDR3, as DNA: TGTGCCAGCAGCGATACACAGGGAGCGGGAACAGATACGCAGTATTTT.

The chain combines TRBV7-9 with TRBJ2-2; D not resolved. V was pared by 8 bases and J by 0 bases, with 7 bases between. The germline CDR1 and CDR2 sequences are SEHNR and FQNEAQ (reference sequence). This CDR3 has 13 amino acids. The CDR3, as DNA: TGTGCCAGCCGACAACCGAACACCGGGGAGCTGTTTTTT. As protein: CASRQPNTGELFF.

The chain carries TRBV18 and TRBJ1-5; 7 bases are shared with TRBD1. The CDR3 runs to 16 residues. The V gene's germline CDR1 is KGHSH and CDR2 LQKENI. Trimming took 0 bases from V and 5 from J; bases not matched to a gene: 7. The CDR3 coding sequence is TGTGCCAGCTCACCACCCCGACAGGGAAGGGATCAGCCCCAGCATTTT. Its protein product is CASSPPRQGRDQPQHF.

This rearrangement joins TRBV6-6 to TRBJ2-7; D possibly uses TRBD1 or TRBD2 (5 bases each). CDR1 MNHNY and CDR2 SVGAGI come from the germline V gene (reference sequence). Trimming took off 0 bases at V and 5 bases at J, with 14 bases between the two ends. The CDR3 consists of 15 residues. Here the CDR3 DNA reads TGTGCCAGCAGTTACTCCGGGGCCAAATTGGACGAGCAGTACTTC. It codes for CASSYSGAKLDEQYF.

The J gene is TRBJ2-7, the V gene TRBV6-5; D remains unclear. Trimming shortened V by 0 bases and J by 0 bases, and 6 bases separated the two germline ends. Germline V CDR1 and CDR2: MNHEY, SVGAGI. The CDR3 spans 14 residues. The CDR3 is CASSYSESSYEQYF. The CDR3 DNA follows: TGTGCCAGCAGTTACTCGGAAAGCTCCTACGAGCAGTACTTC.

This clone was recorded a few times. This rearrangement joins TRBV2 to TRBJ1-1; D unclear. Germline values: CDR1 SNHLY, CDR2 FYNNEI. Trimming removed 5 bases from V and 0 bases from J, with 10 bases in between. The CDR3 has 14 amino acids. This CDR3 reads CASSKTQMNTEAFF. CDR3 nucleotides: TGTGCCAGCAGTAAGACACAGATGAACACTGAAGCTTTCTTT. Complete variable domain (other parts from reference TRBV2 and TRBJ1-1): EPEVTQTPSHQVTQMGQEVILRCVPISNHLYFYWYRQILGQKVEFLVSFYNNEISEKSEIFDDQFSVERPDGSNFTLKIRSTKLEDSAMYFCASSKTQMNTEAFFGQGTRLTVV.

The rearrangement uses TRBV7-9 and TRBJ1-2; D gene ambiguous. The CDR3 runs 12 residues. Germline V gene lookup returns CDR1 SEHNR and CDR2 FQNEAQ (reference sequence). Trimming pared 2 bases from V and 8 bases from J, leaving 9 bases between. The CDR3 sequence: CASSLRDKGYTF. The CDR3 region has the DNA TGTGCCAGCAGCTTAAGGGATAAGGGCTACACCTTC.